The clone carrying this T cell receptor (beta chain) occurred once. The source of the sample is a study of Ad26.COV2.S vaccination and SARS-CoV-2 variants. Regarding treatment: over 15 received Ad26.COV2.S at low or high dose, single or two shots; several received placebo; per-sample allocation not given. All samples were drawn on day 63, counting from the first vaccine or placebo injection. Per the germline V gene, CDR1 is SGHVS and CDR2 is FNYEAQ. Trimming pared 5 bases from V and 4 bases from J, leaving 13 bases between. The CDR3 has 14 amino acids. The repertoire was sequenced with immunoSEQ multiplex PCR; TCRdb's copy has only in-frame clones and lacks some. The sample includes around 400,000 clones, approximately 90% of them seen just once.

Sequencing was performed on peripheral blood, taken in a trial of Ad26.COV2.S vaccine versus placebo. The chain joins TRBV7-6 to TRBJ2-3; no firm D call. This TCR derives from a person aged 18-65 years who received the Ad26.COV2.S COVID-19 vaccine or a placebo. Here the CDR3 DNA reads TGTGCCAGCAGCCCGCCCGTAGGGTCAGATACGCAGTATTTT. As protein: CASSPPVGSDTQYF.